Listed below are T cell receptor beta chains from one sample, sequenced in a study of blood T cell repertoires in COVID-19. Assay used: immunoSEQ multiplex PCR; TCRdb lists only in-frame clones, some missing. The data show about 350,000 clones, roughly 87% seen once. The sample taken for sequencing was peripheral blood. These receptor sequences come from a woman aged 55-70 years with COVID-19, enrolled during active disease. The conserved cysteine and the conserved F or W are not part of the CDR3 here.

j_gene | v_gene | CDR3aa
TRBJ1-1 | TRBV3-1/TRBV3-2 | ASTPGGTEAF
TRBJ2-2 | TRBV19 | ASARTDDSNTGELF
TRBJ1-2 | TRBV5-1 | ASSPGLGNYGYT
TRBJ1-1 | TRBV19 | ASSITGANTEAF
TRBJ2-3 | TRBV28 | ASVGGGESTDTQY
TRBJ2-7 | TRBV24-1 | ATSDGQVGTYEQY
TRBJ1-4 | TRBV7-6 | ASSLVYRATNEKLF
TRBJ2-7 | TRBV28 | ASSQLTGAYEQY
TRBJ1-2 | TRBV7-8 | ASSFGQGAGGYT
TRBJ1-4 | TRBV7-2 | ASSSVAGPFGLF
TRBJ1-1 | TRBV28 | ASSWQGMNTEAF
TRBJ2-2 | TRBV5-1 | ASSLGPGANTGELF
TRBJ1-2 | TRBV4-1 | ASSQGRQAWGGYT
TRBJ2-6 | TRBV5-1 | ASSSPAGANVLT
TRBJ1-4 | TRBV4-2 | ASSQEQGHTNEKLF
TRBJ1-2 | TRBV7-6 | ASSLGGIEGSEAHYGYT
TRBJ1-2 | TRBV5-8 | ASSPGGVKGYT
TRBJ1-2 | TRBV7-2 | ASSPGQGANYGYT
TRBJ1-2 | TRBV20-1 | SAVENYGYT
TRBJ2-3 | TRBV24-1 | ATRGQGSTDTQY
TRBJ2-1 | TRBV21-1 | ASLSQALPPNPYNEQF
TRBJ2-7 | TRBV5-1 | ASSASGVSSYEQY
TRBJ2-2 | TRBV5-1 | ASSLEGNGELF
TRBJ2-5 | TRBV19 | ASREQGKLSETQY
TRBJ2-1 | TRBV13 | ASSFQRGARNEQF
TRBJ1-1 | TRBV28 | ASSRHALGRGGRDAEAF
TRBJ2-1 | TRBV7-8 | ASSLGAASSYNEQF
TRBJ1-1 | TRBV6-4 | ASSTGGNTEAF
TRBJ1-2 | TRBV5-1 | ASSTDSSSGYT
TRBJ1-5 | TRBV19 | ASMGGWSRPQH